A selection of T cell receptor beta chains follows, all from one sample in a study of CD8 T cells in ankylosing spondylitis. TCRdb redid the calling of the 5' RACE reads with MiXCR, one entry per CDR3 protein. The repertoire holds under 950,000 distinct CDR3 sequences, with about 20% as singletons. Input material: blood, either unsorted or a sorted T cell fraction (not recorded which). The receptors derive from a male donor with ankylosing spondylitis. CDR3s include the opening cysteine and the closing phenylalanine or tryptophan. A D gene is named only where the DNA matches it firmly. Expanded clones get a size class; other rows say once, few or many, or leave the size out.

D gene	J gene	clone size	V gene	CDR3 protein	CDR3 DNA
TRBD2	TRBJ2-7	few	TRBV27	CASRLAGGPFEQYF	TGTGCCAGCAGACTAGCGGGAGGGCCTTTCGAGCAGTACTTC
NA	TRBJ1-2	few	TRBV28	CASSLPGTPGDTF	TGTGCCAGCAGTTTACCCGGGACTCCAGGGGACACCTTC
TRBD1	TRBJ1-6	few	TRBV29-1	CSVRIQGDNSPLHF	TGCAGCGTCAGGATACAGGGGGACAATTCACCCCTCCACTTT
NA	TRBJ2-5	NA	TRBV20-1	CSAPSGGEQETQYF	TGCAGTGCTCCCTCCGGGGGCGAACAAGAGACCCAGTACTTC
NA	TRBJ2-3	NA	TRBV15	CATNRSPPDTQYF	TGTGCCACCAACAGATCCCCCCCAGATACGCAGTATTTT
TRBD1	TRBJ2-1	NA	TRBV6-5	CASSYEPGGRNEQFF	TGTGCCAGCAGTTACGAGCCAGGGGGCCGCAATGAGCAGTTCTTC
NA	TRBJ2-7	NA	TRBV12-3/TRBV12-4	CASSLALDIEQYF	TGTGCCAGCAGTTTAGCGCTTGACATCGAGCAGTACTTC
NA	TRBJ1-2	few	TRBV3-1	CASSQLAVYGYTF	TGTGCCAGCAGCCAATTAGCCGTCTATGGCTACACCTTC
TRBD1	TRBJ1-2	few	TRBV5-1	CASSSQDRGDYGYTF	TGCGCCAGCAGCTCGCAAGACAGGGGGGACTATGGCTACACCTTC
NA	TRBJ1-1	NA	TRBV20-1	CSARVGSGGSTEAFF	TGCAGTGCTAGAGTTGGGTCCGGCGGTAGCACTGAAGCTTTCTTT
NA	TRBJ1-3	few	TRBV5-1	CASSTDGSSGNTIYF	TGCGCCAGCAGCACGGACGGAAGCTCTGGAAACACCATATATTTT
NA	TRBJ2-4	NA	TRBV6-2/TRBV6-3	CASSYPVGPQGINIQYF	TGTGCCAGCAGTTACCCTGTCGGCCCCCAAGGGATAAACATTCAGTACTTC
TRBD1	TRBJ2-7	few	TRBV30	CAWSTGQGDEQYF	TGTGCCTGGAGTACGGGACAGGGGGACGAGCAGTACTTC
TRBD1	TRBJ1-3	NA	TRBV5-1	CASSLEGGGGNTIYF	TGCGCCAGCAGCTTGGAAGGGGGCGGTGGAAACACCATATATTTT
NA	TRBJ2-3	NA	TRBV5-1	CASSLGTPRDTQYF	TGCGCCAGCAGCTTGGGGACCCCGAGGGATACGCAGTATTTT
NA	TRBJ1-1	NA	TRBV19	CASSRRGGYTEAFF	TGTGCCAGTAGTCGCCGGGGAGGGTACACTGAAGCTTTCTTT
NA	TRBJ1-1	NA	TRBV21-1	CASSKGPGRTEAFF	TGTGCCAGCAGCAAAGGTCCAGGGAGGACTGAAGCTTTCTTT
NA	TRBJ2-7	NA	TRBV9	CASSKYREGEQYF	TGTGCCAGCAGCAAATACAGGGAGGGCGAGCAGTACTTC
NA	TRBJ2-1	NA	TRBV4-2	CASSQEERSYNEQFF	TGTGCCAGCAGCCAAGAGGAGCGTTCCTACAATGAGCAGTTCTTC
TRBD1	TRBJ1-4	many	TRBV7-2	CASSTGDRAGEKLFF	TGTGCCAGCAGCACCGGCGACAGGGCAGGGGAAAAACTGTTTTTT
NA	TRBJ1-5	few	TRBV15	CATASATLNQPQHF	TGTGCCACCGCCTCGGCTACACTAAATCAGCCCCAGCATTTT
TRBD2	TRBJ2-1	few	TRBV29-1	CSAPSAGGIDEQFF	TGCAGCGCCCCATCCGCGGGGGGGATCGATGAGCAGTTCTTC
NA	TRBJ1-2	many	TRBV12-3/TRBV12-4	CASSFAEYRTNYGYTF	TGTGCCAGCAGTTTCGCCGAGTATCGTACTAACTATGGCTACACCTTC
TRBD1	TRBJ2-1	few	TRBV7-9	CASSFPDREDEQFF	TGTGCCAGCAGCTTCCCGGACAGGGAAGATGAGCAGTTCTTC
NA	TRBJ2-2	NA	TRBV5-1	CASSPSWVAGELFF	TGCGCCAGCAGCCCGTCATGGGTGGCCGGGGAGCTGTTTTTT
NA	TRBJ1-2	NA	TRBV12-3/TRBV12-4	CASSTGTNYGYTF	TGTGCCAGCAGCACAGGAACTAACTATGGCTACACCTTC
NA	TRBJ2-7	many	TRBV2	CASSRGGRESYEQYF	TGTGCCAGCAGCCGAGGGGGTAGGGAGTCCTACGAGCAGTACTTC
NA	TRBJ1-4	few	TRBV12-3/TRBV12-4	CASRDGQRNEKLFF	TGTGCCAGCAGGGATGGACAGCGAAACGAAAAACTGTTTTTT
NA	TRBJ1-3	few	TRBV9	CASSAGRTSSGNTIYF	TGTGCCAGCAGCGCGGGACGGACCAGCTCTGGAAACACCATATATTTT
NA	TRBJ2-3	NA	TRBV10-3	CAISGPSRDSTDTQYF	TGTGCCATCAGTGGTCCGTCGCGGGATAGCACAGATACGCAGTATTTT
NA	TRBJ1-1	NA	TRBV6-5	CASSFSRTRSGAFF	TGTGCCAGCAGTTTCTCTCGGACAAGGAGTGGGGCTTTCTTT
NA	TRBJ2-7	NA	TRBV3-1	CASSQVARDSYEQYF	TGTGCCAGCAGCCAAGTTGCGCGGGACTCCTACGAGCAGTACTTC
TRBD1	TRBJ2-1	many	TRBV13	CASSWGDRVVNEQFF	TGTGCCAGCAGCTGGGGGGACAGGGTAGTAAATGAGCAGTTCTTC
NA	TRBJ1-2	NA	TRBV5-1	CASSATVANYGYTF	TGCGCCAGCAGCGCGACAGTAGCTAACTATGGCTACACCTTC
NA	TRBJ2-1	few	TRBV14	CASSQVREQFF	TGTGCCAGCAGCCAAGTAAGGGAGCAGTTCTTC
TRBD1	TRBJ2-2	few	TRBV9	CASSVSRDRGRTGELFF	TGTGCCAGCAGCGTTTCCCGGGACAGGGGGCGGACCGGGGAGCTGTTTTTT
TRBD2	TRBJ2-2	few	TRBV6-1	CASSLSPTGTSDGGELFF	TGTGCCAGCAGCTTGAGTCCTACCGGGACTAGCGATGGCGGGGAGCTGTTTTTT
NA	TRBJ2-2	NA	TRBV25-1	CASSGDVLGELFF	TGTGCCAGCAGTGGGGACGTCCTCGGGGAGCTGTTTTTT
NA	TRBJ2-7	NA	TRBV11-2	CASSLSTASTWEQYF	TGTGCCAGCAGCCTCTCGACAGCCTCTACGTGGGAGCAGTACTTC
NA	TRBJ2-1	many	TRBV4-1	CASSQDGPGSYNEQFF	TGCGCCAGCAGCCAAGACGGTCCAGGCTCCTACAATGAGCAGTTCTTC
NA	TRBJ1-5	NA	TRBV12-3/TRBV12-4	CASSFGGPQPQHF	TGTGCCAGCAGTTTTGGGGGGCCCCAGCCCCAGCATTTT
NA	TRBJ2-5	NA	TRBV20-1	CSARRREYQETQYF	TGCAGTGCTCGCCGACGGGAGTACCAAGAGACCCAGTACTTC
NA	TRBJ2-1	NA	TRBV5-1	CASRVWGTDNEQFF	TGCGCCAGCAGAGTTTGGGGGACCGACAATGAGCAGTTCTTC
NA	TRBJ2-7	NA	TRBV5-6	CARGSVVVGYEQYF	TGTGCCAGGGGCTCCGTGGTCGTCGGCTACGAGCAGTACTTC
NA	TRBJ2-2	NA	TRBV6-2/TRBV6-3	CASTGNLENTGELFF	TGTGCCAGCACCGGGAACCTAGAAAACACCGGGGAGCTGTTTTTT
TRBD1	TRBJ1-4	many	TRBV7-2	CASSLVGQGGRLFF	TGTGCCAGCAGCTTAGTGGGACAGGGGGGAAGGCTGTTTTTT
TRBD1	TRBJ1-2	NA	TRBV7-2	CASSRQGNGYTF	TGTGCCAGCAGTCGACAGGGGAATGGCTACACCTTC
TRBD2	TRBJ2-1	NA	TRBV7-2	CASSLPSGYYNEQFF	TGTGCCAGCAGCTTACCTAGCGGGTACTACAATGAGCAGTTCTTC
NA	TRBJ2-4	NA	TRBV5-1	CASSFYPGDIQYF	TGCGCCAGCAGCTTCTACCCGGGGGACATTCAGTACTTC
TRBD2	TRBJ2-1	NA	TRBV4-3	CASSQDREAGGANEQFF	TGCGCCAGCAGCCAAGATAGGGAAGCGGGAGGTGCCAATGAGCAGTTCTTC
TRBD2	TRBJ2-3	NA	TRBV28	CASSSWTSGRASTDTQYF	TGTGCCAGCAGTTCCTGGACTAGCGGGCGGGCTAGCACAGATACGCAGTATTTT
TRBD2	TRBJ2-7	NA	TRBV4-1	CASSQVLAGGHEQYF	TGCGCCAGCAGCCAAGTGCTAGCGGGGGGACACGAGCAGTACTTC
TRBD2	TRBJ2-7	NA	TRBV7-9	CASGTSGAYEQYF	TGTGCCAGCGGGACTAGCGGGGCCTACGAGCAGTACTTC
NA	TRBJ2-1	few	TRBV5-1	CASSLHLGLSYNEQFF	TGCGCCAGCAGCTTGCATCTAGGACTCTCCTACAATGAGCAGTTCTTC